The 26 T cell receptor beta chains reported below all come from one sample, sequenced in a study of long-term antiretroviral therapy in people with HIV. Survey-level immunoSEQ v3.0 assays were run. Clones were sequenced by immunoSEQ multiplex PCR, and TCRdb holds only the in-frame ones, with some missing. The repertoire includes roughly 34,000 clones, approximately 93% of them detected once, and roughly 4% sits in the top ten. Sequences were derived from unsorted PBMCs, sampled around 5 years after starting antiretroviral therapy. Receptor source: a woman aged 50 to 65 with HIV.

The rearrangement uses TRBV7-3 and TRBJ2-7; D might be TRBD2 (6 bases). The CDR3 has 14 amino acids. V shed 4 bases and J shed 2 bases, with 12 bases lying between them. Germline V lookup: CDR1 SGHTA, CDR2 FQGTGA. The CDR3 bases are TGTGCCAGCAGCTCCCCGGGGGAGACCTACGAGCAGTACTTC. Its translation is CASSSPGETYEQYF.

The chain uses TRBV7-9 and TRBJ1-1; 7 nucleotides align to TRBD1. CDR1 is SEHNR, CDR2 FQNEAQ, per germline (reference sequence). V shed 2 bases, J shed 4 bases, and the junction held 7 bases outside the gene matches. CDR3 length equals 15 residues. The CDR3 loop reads CASSLPAGGITEAFF. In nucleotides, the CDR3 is TGTGCCAGCAGCTTACCGGCAGGGGGGATCACTGAAGCTTTCTTT.

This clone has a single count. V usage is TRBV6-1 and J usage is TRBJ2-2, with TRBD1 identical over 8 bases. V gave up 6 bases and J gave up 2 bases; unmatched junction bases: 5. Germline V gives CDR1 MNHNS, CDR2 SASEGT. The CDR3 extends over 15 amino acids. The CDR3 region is CASSKDRANTGELFF. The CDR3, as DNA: TGTGCCAGCAGCAAGGACAGGGCCAACACCGGGGAGCTGTTTTTT.

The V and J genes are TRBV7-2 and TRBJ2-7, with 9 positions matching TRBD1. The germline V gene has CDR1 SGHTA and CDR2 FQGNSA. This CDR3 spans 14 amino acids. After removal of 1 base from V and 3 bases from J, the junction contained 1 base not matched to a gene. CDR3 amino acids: CASSLVGQGYEQYF. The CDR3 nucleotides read TGTGCCAGCAGCTTAGTGGGACAGGGCTACGAGCAGTACTTC.

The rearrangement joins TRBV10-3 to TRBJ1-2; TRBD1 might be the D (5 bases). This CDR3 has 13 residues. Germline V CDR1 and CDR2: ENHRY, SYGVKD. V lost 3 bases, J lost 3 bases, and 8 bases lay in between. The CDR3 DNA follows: TGTGCCATCAGTGACGGGGCAGACTATGGCTACACCTTC. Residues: CAISDGADYGYTF.

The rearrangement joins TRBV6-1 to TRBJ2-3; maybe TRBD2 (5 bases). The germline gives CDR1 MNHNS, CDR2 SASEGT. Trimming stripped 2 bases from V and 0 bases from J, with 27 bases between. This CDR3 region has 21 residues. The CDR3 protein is CASSEWRRGSGMPTSTDTQYF. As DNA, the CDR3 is TGTGCCAGCAGTGAATGGAGACGAGGGTCTGGGATGCCAACTAGCACAGATACGCAGTATTTT.

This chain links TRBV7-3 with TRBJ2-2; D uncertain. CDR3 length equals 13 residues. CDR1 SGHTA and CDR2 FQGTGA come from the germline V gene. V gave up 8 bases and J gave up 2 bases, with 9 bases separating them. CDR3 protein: CASRFDNTGELFF. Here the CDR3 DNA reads TGTGCCAGCCGGTTTGATAACACCGGGGAGCTGTTTTTT.

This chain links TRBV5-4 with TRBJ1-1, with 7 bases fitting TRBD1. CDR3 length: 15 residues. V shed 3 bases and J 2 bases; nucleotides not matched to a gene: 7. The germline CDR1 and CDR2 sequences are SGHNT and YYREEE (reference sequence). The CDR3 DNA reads TGTGCCAGCAGCTCCGGCGGGACAGAAAACACTGAAGCTTTCTTT. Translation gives CASSSGGTENTEAFF.

DNA for the CDR3: TGTGCCAGTAGTATAGAAGGGACACTCAACTATGGCTACACCTTC. Residues: CASSIEGTLNYGYTF. The chain couples TRBV19 to TRBJ1-2; D perhaps matches TRBD1 (6 bases). In germline, CDR1 is LNHDA, CDR2 SQIVND (reference sequence). There are 15 residues in the CDR3. V was clipped by 0 bases and J by 2 bases, with 10 bases between them.

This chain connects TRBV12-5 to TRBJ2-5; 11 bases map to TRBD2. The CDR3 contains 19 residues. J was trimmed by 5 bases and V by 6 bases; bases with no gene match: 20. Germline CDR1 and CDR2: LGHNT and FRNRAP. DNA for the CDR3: TGTGCTAGTGGCCTCTGGGTTGGGCTAGCGGGGGGCCCGGGGGAGACCCAGTACTTC. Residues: CASGLWVGLAGGPGETQYF. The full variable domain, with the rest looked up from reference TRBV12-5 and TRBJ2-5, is DARVTQTPRHKVTEMGQEVTMRCQPILGHNTVFWYRQTMMQGLELLAYFRNRAPLDDSGMPKDRFSAEMPDATLATLKIQPSEPRDSAVYFCASGLWVGLAGGPGETQYFGPGTRLLVL.

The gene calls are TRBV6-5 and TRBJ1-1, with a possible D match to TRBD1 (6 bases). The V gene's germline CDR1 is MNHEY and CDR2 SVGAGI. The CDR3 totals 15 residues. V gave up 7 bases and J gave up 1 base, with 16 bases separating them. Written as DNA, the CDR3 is TGTGCCAGCAAGGGCCCACAGGGCTCGAACACTGAAGCTTTCTTT. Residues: CASKGPQGSNTEAFF.

The DNA for the CDR3 is TGTGCCAGCTCACCGGGACAGGGAGGTGAGACCCAGTACTTC. Translation: CASSPGQGGETQYF. The chain has TRBV18 and TRBJ2-5, with 9 bases identical to TRBD1. CDR3 length equals 14 residues. Losses at the gene ends were 3 bases for V and 5 bases for J; bases not matched to a gene: 4. Germline V CDR1 and CDR2: KGHSH, LQKENI.

The CDR3 reads CASSIGTSGHNEQFF. The CDR3 region has the DNA TGTGCCAGCAGCATCGGGACTAGCGGACACAATGAGCAGTTCTTC. The rearrangement links TRBV7-2 to TRBJ2-1; 11 bases agree with TRBD2. The CDR3 extends over 15 amino acids. Per germline, CDR1 SGHTA and CDR2 FQGNSA. The junction had 5 bases not matched to a gene; V was cut back by 5 bases and J by 5 bases.

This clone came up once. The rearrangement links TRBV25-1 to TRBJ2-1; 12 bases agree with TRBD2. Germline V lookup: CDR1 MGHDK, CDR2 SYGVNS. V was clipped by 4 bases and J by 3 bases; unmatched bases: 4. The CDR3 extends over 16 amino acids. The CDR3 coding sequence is TGTGCCAGCAGTGCTCGGACTAGCGGGGACTACAATGAGCAGTTCTTC. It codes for CASSARTSGDYNEQFF.

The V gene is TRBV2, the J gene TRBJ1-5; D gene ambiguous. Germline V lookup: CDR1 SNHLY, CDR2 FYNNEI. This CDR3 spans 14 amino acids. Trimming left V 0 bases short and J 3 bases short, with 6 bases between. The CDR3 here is CASSEAVVNQPQHF. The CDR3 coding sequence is TGTGCCAGCAGTGAAGCAGTCGTCAATCAGCCCCAGCATTTT.

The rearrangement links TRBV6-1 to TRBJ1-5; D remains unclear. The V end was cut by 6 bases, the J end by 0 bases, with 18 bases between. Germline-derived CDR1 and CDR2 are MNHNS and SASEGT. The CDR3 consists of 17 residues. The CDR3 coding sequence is TGTGCCAGCAGCGAAACGCTTGAGCGGTATAGCAATCAGCCCCAGCATTTT. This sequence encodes CASSETLERYSNQPQHF.

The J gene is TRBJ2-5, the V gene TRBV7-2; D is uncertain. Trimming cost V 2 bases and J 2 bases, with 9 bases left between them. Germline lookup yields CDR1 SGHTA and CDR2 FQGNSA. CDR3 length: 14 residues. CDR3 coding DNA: TGTGCCAGCAGCTTATCTAGATCGCAAGAGACCCAGTACTTC. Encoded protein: CASSLSRSQETQYF. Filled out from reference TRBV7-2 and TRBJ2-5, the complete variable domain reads GAGVSQSPSNKVTEKGKDVELRCDPISGHTALYWYRQSLGQGLEFLIYFQGNSAPDKSGLPSDRFSAERTGGSVSTLTIQRTQQEDSAVYLCASSLSRSQETQYFGPGTRLLVL.

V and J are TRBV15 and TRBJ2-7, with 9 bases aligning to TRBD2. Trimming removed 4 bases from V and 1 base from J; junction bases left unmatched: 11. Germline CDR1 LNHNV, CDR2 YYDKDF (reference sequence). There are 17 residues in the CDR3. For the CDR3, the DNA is TGTGCCACCAGCACCCTAAAGTCTAGCGGGGTATCCTACGAGCAGTACTTC. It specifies CATSTLKSSGVSYEQYF.

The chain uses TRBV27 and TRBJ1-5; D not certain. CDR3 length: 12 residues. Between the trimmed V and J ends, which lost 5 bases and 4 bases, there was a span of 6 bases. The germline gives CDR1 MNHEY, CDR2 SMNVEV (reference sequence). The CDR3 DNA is TGTGCCAGCAGTCCCGCGAATCAGCCCCAGCATTTT. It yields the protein CASSPANQPQHF.

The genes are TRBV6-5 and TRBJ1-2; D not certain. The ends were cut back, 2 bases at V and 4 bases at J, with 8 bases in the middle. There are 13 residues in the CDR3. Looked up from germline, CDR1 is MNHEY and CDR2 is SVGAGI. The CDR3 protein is CASSYESGYGYTF. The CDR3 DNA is TGTGCCAGCAGTTACGAATCGGGCTATGGCTACACCTTC.

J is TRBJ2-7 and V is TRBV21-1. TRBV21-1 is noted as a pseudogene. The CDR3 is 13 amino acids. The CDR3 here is CATNRGREPEQYF. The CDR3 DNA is TGTGCCACAAATCGGGGCAGGGAACCCGAGCAGTACTTC.

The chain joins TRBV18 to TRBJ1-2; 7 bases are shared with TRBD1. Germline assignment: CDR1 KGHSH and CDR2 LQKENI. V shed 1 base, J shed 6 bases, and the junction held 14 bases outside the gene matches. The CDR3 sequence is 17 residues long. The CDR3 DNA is TGTGCCAGCTCACCACTCCTCCTTCAGGGGGTAGGAAATGGCTACACCTTC. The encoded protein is CASSPLLLQGVGNGYTF. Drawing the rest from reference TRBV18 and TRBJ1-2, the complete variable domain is NAGVMQNPRHLVRRRGQEARLRCSPMKGHSHVYWYRQLPEEGLKFMVYLQKENIIDESGMPKERFSAEFPKEGPSILRIQQVVRGDSAAYFCASSPLLLQGVGNGYTFGSGTRLTVV.

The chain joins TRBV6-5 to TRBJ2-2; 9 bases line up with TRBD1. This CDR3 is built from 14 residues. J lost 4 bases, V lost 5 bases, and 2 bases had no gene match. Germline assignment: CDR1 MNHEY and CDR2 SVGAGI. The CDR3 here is CASSQDRGTGELFF. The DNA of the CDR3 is TGTGCCAGCAGTCAGGACAGGGGCACCGGGGAGCTGTTTTTT.

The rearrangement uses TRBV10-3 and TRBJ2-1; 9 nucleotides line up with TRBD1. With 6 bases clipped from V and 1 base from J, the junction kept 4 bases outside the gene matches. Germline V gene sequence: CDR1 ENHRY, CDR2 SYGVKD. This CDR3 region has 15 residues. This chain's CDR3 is CAISSTGGSYNEQFF. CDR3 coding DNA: TGTGCCATCAGCTCGACAGGGGGGTCCTACAATGAGCAGTTCTTC.

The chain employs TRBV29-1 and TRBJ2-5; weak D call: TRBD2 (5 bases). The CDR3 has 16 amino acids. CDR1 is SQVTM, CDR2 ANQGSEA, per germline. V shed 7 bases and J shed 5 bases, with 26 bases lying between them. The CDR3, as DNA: TGCAGCGCCAAAGGGCGTGGACTTTCCAGGCGGGAGACCCAGTACTTC. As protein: CSAKGRGLSRRETQYF.

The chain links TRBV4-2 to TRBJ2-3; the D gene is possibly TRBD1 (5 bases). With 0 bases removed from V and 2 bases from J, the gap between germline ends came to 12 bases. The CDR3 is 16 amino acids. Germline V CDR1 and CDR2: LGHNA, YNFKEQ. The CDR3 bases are TGTGCCAGCAGCCAAGATAAGACAGTTCTCACAGATACGCAGTATTTT. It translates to CASSQDKTVLTDTQYF.